The T cell receptor beta chain under discussion was sequenced for a study of T cells in Graves' hyperthyroidism and ophthalmopathy. The study defined stable Graves' hyperthyroidism as no ophthalmopathy progression within 18 months. Clinical symptoms, serum thyroxine and TRAb, thyroid ultrasound and orbital computed tomography together formed the diagnostic basis. This clonotype was counted a few times. The target antigen is unknown. The study, taken as a whole, reports: Ophthalmopathy, as predicted by the model, came a median approximately 6.5 months after the prediction. Expanded thyroid clonotypes (above 0.001) were mostly also found in blood.

Authors of the study amplified TCR beta CDR3 regions from RNA transcripts. Researchers ran a first-round RT-PCR on the TCR CDR3 using the HTBI primer set. MiXCR was run by TCRdb on the multiplex PCR reads, yielding one entry per CDR3 protein. The sample lists 550,000 to 800,000 distinct CDR3 sequences; about 15% were seen once. The sequencing input was blood. This sequence originates from a man between 18 and 29 years old with Graves' hyperthyroidism.

The CDR3: CASSLESTRGEYEQYF. The CDR3 coding sequence is TGTGCCAGCAGCTTAGAGTCGACAAGGGGCGAATACGAGCAGTACTTC. This sequence joins TRBV13 and TRBJ2-7; weak D call: TRBD1 (5 bases). Between the trimmed V and J ends, which lost 1 base and 4 bases, there was a span of 17 bases. This CDR3 spans 16 amino acids. Looked up from germline, CDR1 is PRHDT and CDR2 is FYEKMQ (reference sequence). The whole variable domain, filled in from reference TRBV13 and TRBJ2-7, reads AAGVIQSPRHLIKEKRETATLKCYPIPRHDTVYWYQQGPGQDPQFLISFYEKMQSDKGSIPDRFSAQQFSDYHSELNMSSLELGDSALYFCASSLESTRGEYEQYFGPGTRLTVT.